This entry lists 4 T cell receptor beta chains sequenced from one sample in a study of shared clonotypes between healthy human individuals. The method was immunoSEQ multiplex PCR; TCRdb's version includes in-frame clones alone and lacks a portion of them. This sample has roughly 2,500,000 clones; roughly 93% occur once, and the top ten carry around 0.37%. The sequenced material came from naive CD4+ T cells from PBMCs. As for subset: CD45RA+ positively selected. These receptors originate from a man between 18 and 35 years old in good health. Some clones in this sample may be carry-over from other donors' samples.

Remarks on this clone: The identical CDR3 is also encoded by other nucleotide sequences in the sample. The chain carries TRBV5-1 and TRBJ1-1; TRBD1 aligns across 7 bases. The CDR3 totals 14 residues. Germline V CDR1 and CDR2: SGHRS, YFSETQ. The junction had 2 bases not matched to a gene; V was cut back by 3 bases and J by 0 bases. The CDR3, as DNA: TGCGCCAGCAGCTCGGGACAGCTGAACACTGAAGCTTTCTTT. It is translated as CASSSGQLNTEAFF. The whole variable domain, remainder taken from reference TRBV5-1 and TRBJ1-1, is KAGVTQTPRYLIKTRGQQVTLSCSPISGHRSVSWYQQTPGQGLQFLFEYFSETQRNKGNFPGRFSGRQFSNSRSEMNVSTLELGDSALYLCASSSGQLNTEAFFGQGTRLTVV.

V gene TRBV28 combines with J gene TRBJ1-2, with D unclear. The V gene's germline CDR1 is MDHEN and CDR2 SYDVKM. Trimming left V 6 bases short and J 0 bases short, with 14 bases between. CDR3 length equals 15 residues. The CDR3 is CASSPLGLTNYGYTF. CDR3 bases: TGTGCCAGCAGCCCACTCGGACTGACTAACTATGGCTACACCTTC.

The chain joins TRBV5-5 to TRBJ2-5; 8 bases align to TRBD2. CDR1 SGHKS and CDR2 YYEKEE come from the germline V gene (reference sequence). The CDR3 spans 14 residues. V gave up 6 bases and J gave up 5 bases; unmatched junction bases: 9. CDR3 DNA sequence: TGTGCCAGCATCCGGAGCGGGAGTGGCGAGACCCAGTACTTC. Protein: CASIRSGSGETQYF. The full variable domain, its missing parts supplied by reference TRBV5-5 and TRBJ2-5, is DAGVTQSPTHLIKTRGQQVTLRCSPISGHKSVSWYQQVLGQGPQFIFQYYEKEERGRGNFPDRFSARQFPNYSSELNVNALLLGDSALYLCASIRSGSGETQYFGPGTRLLVL.

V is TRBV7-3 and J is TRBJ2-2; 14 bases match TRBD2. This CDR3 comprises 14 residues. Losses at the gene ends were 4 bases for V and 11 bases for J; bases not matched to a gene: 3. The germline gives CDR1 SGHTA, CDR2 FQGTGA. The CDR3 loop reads CASSSTSGRVELFF. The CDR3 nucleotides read TGTGCCAGCAGCTCGACTAGCGGGAGGGTCGAGCTGTTTTTT.